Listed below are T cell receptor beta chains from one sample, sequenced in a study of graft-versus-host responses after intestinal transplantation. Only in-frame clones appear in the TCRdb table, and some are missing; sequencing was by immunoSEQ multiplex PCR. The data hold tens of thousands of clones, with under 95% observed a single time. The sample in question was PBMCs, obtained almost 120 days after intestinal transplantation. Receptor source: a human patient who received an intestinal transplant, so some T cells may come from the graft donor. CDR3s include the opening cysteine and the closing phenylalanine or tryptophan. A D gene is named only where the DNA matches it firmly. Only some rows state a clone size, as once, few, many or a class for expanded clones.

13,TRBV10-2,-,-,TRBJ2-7,CASSFAFSYEQYF,TGCGCCAGCAGCTTCGCCTTTTCGTACGAGCAGTACTTC
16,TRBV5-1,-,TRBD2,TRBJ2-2,CASSLPPSGRTGELFF,TGCGCCAGCAGCTTGCCGCCTAGCGGGCGCACCGGGGAGCTGTTTTTT
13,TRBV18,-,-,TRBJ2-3,CASSPASTDTQYF,TGTGCCAGCTCACCCGCCTCCACAGATACGCAGTATTTT
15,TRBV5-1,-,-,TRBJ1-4,CASSWVGGTNEKLFF,TGCGCCAGCAGCTGGGTCGGGGGGACTAATGAAAAACTGTTTTTT
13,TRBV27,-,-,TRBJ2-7,CASSFGQGWAQYF,TGTGCCAGCAGTTTTGGGCAGGGATGGGCGCAGTACTTC
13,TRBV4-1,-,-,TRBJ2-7,CASGLQTSYEQYF,TGCGCCAGCGGACTTCAGACCTCCTACGAGCAGTACTTC
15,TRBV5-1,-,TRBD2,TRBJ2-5,CASSLSSGGRETQYF,TGCGCCAGCAGCCTCTCCAGCGGGGGTAGGGAGACCCAGTACTTC
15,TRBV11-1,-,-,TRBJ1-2,CASSPRGDRVYGYTF,TGTGCCAGCAGCCCCAGAGGAGACCGGGTCTATGGCTACACCTTC
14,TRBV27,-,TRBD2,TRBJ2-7,CASQEGTSQREQYF,TGTGCCAGCCAGGAAGGGACTAGCCAGAGAGAGCAGTACTTC
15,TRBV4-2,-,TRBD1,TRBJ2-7,CASSQAGQGPYEQYF,TGTGCCAGCAGCCAAGCCGGACAGGGTCCCTACGAGCAGTACTTC
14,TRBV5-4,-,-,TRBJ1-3,CASSLGGVGNTIYF,TGTGCCAGCAGCCTGGGAGGGGTGGGAAACACCATATATTTT
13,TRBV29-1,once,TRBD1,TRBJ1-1,CSVLTGGRAEAFF,TGCAGCGTTCTTACAGGGGGCAGAGCTGAAGCTTTCTTT
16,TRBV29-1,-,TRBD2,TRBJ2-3,CSVPGTSGTSTDTQYF,TGCAGCGTCCCGGGAACTAGCGGGACTAGCACAGATACGCAGTATTTT
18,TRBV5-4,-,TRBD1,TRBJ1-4,CASSHGTGVGATNEKLFF,TGTGCCAGCAGCCACGGGACAGGGGTTGGGGCAACTAATGAAAAACTGTTTTTT
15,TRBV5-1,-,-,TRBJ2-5,CASSLNGAYQETQYF,TGCGCCAGCAGCTTGAACGGGGCGTACCAAGAGACCCAGTACTTC
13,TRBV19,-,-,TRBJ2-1,CASSHGTYNEQFF,TGTGCCAGTAGCCATGGGACCTACAATGAGCAGTTCTTC
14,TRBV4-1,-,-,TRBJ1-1,CASSQDTGETEAFF,TGCGCCAGCAGCCAAGATACCGGGGAGACTGAAGCTTTCTTT
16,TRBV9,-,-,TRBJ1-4,CASSPRGGQTGEKLFF,TGTGCCAGCAGCCCACGAGGTGGACAAACGGGGGAAAAACTGTTTTTT
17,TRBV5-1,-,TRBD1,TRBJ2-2,CASSLGGGTGVTGELFF,TGCGCCAGCAGCTTGGGGGGCGGGACAGGGGTCACCGGGGAGCTGTTTTTT
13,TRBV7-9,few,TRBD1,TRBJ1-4,CASLKGTDEKLFF,TGTGCCAGCTTGAAGGGGACAGATGAAAAACTGTTTTTT
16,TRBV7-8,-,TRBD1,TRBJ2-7,CASSFDRQGAQYEQYF,TGTGCCAGCAGCTTCGATAGACAGGGGGCACAGTACGAGCAGTACTTC
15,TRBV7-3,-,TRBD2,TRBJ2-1,CASSLMGTSGGEQFF,TGTGCCAGCAGCTTAATGGGGACTAGCGGAGGTGAGCAGTTCTTC
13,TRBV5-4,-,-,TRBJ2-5,CASSLVGAETQYF,TGTGCCAGCAGCTTGGTCGGCGCAGAGACCCAGTACTTC
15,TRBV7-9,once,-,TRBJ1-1,CASSLGVGQNTEAFF,TGTGCCAGCAGCTTAGGAGTCGGGCAGAACACTGAAGCTTTCTTT
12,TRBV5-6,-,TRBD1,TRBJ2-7,CASSAQGEEQYF,TGTGCCAGCAGCGCGCAGGGGGAAGAGCAGTACTTC
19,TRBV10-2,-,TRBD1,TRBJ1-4,CASSDRYRDSGETNEKLFF,TGCGCCAGCAGCGATCGATACCGGGACAGCGGGGAAACTAATGAAAAACTGTTTTTT